These T cell receptor beta chains were read from a single sample in a study of T cell changes during pregnancy in multiple sclerosis. Assay: immunoSEQ multiplex PCR; the TCRdb copy retains only in-frame clones and omits some. In the table there are 57,000 or so clones, around 93% of which are singletons. Specimen: peripheral blood, collected after pregnancy. The receptors were sampled from a female donor in good health, enrolled as a control in a pregnancy study. The CDR3 runs from the conserved cysteine through the conserved F or W. D genes are given only for firm matches. Expanded clones are given a class, and other clones once, few, many or no size at all.

D	V	J	size	CDR3	DNA
-	TRBV5-4	TRBJ2-7	-	CASSLTGTGAYEQYF	TGTGCCAGCAGCTTGACCGGGACGGGGGCCTACGAGCAGTACTTC
TRBD1	TRBV5-1	TRBJ1-2	-	CASSLDRGNYGYTF	TGCGCCAGCAGCTTGGACAGGGGAAACTATGGCTACACCTTC
-	TRBV7-2	TRBJ2-3	-	CASSLAAGPLPTDTQYF	TGTGCCAGCAGCTTAGCGGCGGGACCCCTTCCCACAGATACGCAGTATTTT
-	TRBV27	TRBJ1-5	-	CASSLGGPNQPQHF	TGTGCCAGCAGTTTAGGAGGTCCCAATCAGCCCCAGCATTTT
TRBD1	TRBV11-3	TRBJ1-2	once	CASSKRPGTGGSDGYTF	TGTGCCAGCAGCAAACGACCCGGGACAGGGGGTTCGGATGGCTACACCTTC
-	TRBV5-1	TRBJ2-5	few	CASSLTAQETQYF	TGCGCCAGCAGCTTGACTGCCCAAGAGACCCAGTACTTC
TRBD2	TRBV7-3	TRBJ2-3	-	CASSRRLAGGPTDTQYF	TGTGCCAGCAGCCGAAGACTAGCGGGAGGGCCCACAGATACGCAGTATTTT
TRBD1	TRBV29-1	TRBJ2-7	once	CSVEGGDRVYEQYF	TGCAGCGTTGAAGGGGGGGACAGGGTTTACGAGCAGTACTTC
TRBD1	TRBV5-6	TRBJ2-7	-	CASSGWGTGHYEQYF	TGTGCCAGCAGCGGGTGGGGGACAGGACACTACGAGCAGTACTTC
TRBD2	TRBV5-1	TRBJ2-5	-	CASSMTSGVWTQYF	TGCGCCAGCAGCATGACTAGCGGGGTGTGGACCCAGTACTTC
TRBD1	TRBV25-1	TRBJ2-7	-	CTSSESSGTGDNEQYF	TGTACCAGCAGTGAATCCTCCGGGACAGGGGATAACGAGCAGTACTTC
TRBD2	TRBV19	TRBJ2-5	-	CASSIGLAGAGQETQYF	TGTGCCAGTAGCATTGGACTAGCGGGGGCCGGCCAAGAGACCCAGTACTTC
-	TRBV9	TRBJ2-7	-	CASSGMSGTYEQYF	TGTGCCAGCAGCGGAATGTCCGGGACCTACGAGCAGTACTTC
TRBD1	TRBV27	TRBJ1-5	-	CASSLGQGPHGNQPQHF	TGTGCCAGCAGTTTAGGACAGGGACCCCATGGCAATCAGCCCCAGCATTTT
-	TRBV5-1	TRBJ1-1	-	CASSSTPRGGITEAFF	TGCGCCAGCAGCTCAACGCCTAGGGGAGGGATCACTGAAGCTTTCTTT
TRBD2	TRBV4-3	TRBJ2-1	few	CASSPLAGGLEQFF	TGCGCCAGCAGTCCACTAGCGGGGGGGCTTGAGCAGTTCTTC
-	TRBV4-1	TRBJ1-1	few	CASSHADEAFF	TGCGCCAGCAGCCACGCGGATGAAGCTTTCTTT
TRBD1	TRBV6-1	TRBJ2-7	-	CASSEGGTGVYEQYF	TGTGCCAGCAGTGAAGGGGGGACAGGGGTCTACGAGCAGTACTTC
-	TRBV19	TRBJ1-5	few	CASRGQGNQPQHF	TGTGCCAGTAGGGGGCAGGGAAATCAGCCCCAGCATTTT
-	TRBV4-1	TRBJ1-5	-	CASSHLAGGVEDQPQHF	TGCGCCAGCAGCCACCTCGCGGGGGGGGTGGAGGATCAGCCCCAGCATTTT
-	TRBV7-9	TRBJ1-1	-	CASSYQQTLNTEAFF	TGTGCCAGCAGCTACCAACAGACCTTGAACACTGAAGCTTTCTTT
TRBD2	TRBV10-3	TRBJ2-7	-	CASYGGSSYEQYF	TGTGCCAGTTACGGGGGGTCCTCCTACGAGCAGTACTTC
TRBD2	TRBV19	TRBJ2-3	-	CASSSRPGTSGRREDTQYF	TGTGCCAGTAGTTCCCGCCCCGGGACTAGCGGGAGAAGGGAGGATACGCAGTATTTT
TRBD1	TRBV5-1	TRBJ1-1	-	CASSLGTGTEAFF	TGCGCCAGCAGCTTGGGGACAGGGACTGAAGCTTTCTTT
TRBD2	TRBV5-4	TRBJ2-7	-	CASSGGTRRPYEQYF	TGTGCCAGCAGCGGGGGGACTAGACGGCCCTACGAGCAGTACTTC
-	TRBV18	TRBJ1-1	-	CASSPKREGSEAFF	TGTGCCAGCTCACCCAAAAGGGAGGGGTCTGAAGCTTTCTTT
TRBD2	TRBV7-2	TRBJ2-7	-	CASSRTSGVYEQYF	TGTGCCAGCAGCCGGACTAGCGGGGTCTACGAGCAGTACTTC
TRBD2	TRBV2	TRBJ2-7	-	CASSPPGMAGGSYEQYF	TGTGCCAGCAGCCCACCCGGAATGGCGGGAGGGTCCTACGAGCAGTACTTC
TRBD1	TRBV27	TRBJ1-1	-	CASSFATGGGTEAFF	TGTGCCAGCAGTTTTGCCACAGGGGGTGGCACTGAAGCTTTCTTT
TRBD1	TRBV7-2	TRBJ2-7	-	CASNPQGADEQYF	TGTGCCAGCAACCCCCAGGGGGCGGACGAGCAGTACTTC
-	TRBV7-9	TRBJ1-2	-	CAGESLAGAFYGYTF	TGTGCCGGAGAATCATTGGCAGGGGCTTTCTATGGCTACACCTTC
-	TRBV7-6	TRBJ1-4	-	CASSPHRERNEKLFF	TGTGCCAGCAGCCCACACAGGGAAAGGAATGAAAAACTGTTTTTT